Below, 18 T cell receptor beta chains from the same sample are listed, as sequenced in a study of PD-1 blockade in classical Hodgkin lymphoma (TCRdb year 2020). Libraries were built with the immunoSEQ multiplex PCR assay. Not all clones reach the TCRdb copy of this immuneACCESS table, which keeps in-frame sequences only. Checked studies attribute under half of the gap to unresolved V genes and leave the rest unexplained. Counted in this sample were about 10,000 clones; less than 80% of them appeared once. The top ten hold 10% of the sample. The meaning of the sample's time point label: cycle 4 day 1 (C4D1), after less than 7 weeks of nivolumab. All trial patients had relapsed after autologous stem cell transplantation, with cohorts A, B and C differing in prior brentuximab vedotin exposure. CD8+ T cells were purified from thawed PBMCs by magnetic negative selection with a Miltenyi CD8+ T cell isolation kit.

The sample was CD8+ T cells from blood, taken before the fourth cycle of nivolumab. Receptors were obtained from a human donor with classical Hodgkin lymphoma.

V is TRBV29-1 and J is TRBJ2-7, with 8 bases matching TRBD1. Germline CDR1 and CDR2: SQVTM and ANQGSEA. The length of the CDR3 is 12 residues. After removal of 6 bases from V and 2 bases from J, the junction contained 3 bases not matched to a gene. This CDR3 is CSVEQGAYEQYF. The CDR3 region has the DNA TGCAGCGTAGAACAGGGGGCCTACGAGCAGTACTTC.

This clone was seen once. V is TRBV28 and J is TRBJ1-2, with no clear D. Trimming removed 3 bases from V and 5 bases from J, with 7 bases in between. The CDR3 contains 12 residues. Germline V CDR1 and CDR2: MDHEN, SYDVKM. DNA for the CDR3: TGTGCCAGCAGTTTTCAGTTATATGGCTACACCTTC. This encodes CASSFQLYGYTF.

The rearrangement joins TRBV7-2 to TRBJ1-1; 7 bases are a match to TRBD1. This CDR3 is 16 amino acids long. Unmatched junction bases numbered 9, after V lost 4 bases and J lost 1 base. Germline V gene sequence: CDR1 SGHTA, CDR2 FQGNSA. The DNA for the CDR3 is TGTGCCAGCAGCTCCCGGGACAGAACAGCGAACACTGAAGCTTTCTTT. It translates to CASSSRDRTANTEAFF.

The chain uses TRBV5-6 and TRBJ2-1; TRBD1 is a possible D gene (6 bases). Germline V gives CDR1 SGHDT, CDR2 YYEEEE. This CDR3 region has 12 residues. V lost 3 bases and J 10 bases, leaving 11 bases between the germline ends. CDR3 loop: CASSYRVSEQFF. CDR3 bases: TGTGCCAGCAGCTACAGGGTGAGCGAGCAGTTCTTC.

V and J are TRBV7-6 and TRBJ2-2, with 8 nucleotides matching TRBD1. CDR3 length equals 18 residues. J gave up 0 bases and V 8 bases, and 14 bases lay outside the gene matches. Germline V CDR1 and CDR2: SGHVS, FNYEAQ. The CDR3 reads CASGEDRVLVANTGELFF. CDR3 DNA: TGTGCCAGCGGGGAGGACAGGGTTTTAGTTGCGAACACCGGGGAGCTGTTTTTT.

V usage is TRBV4-3 and J usage is TRBJ2-3; 9 bases match TRBD1. Germline loops: CDR1 LGHNA, CDR2 YSLEER. CDR3 size: 16 residues. The V gene end was trimmed by 5 bases and the J gene end by 1 base; junction bases not matched to a gene: 7. The CDR3 DNA reads TGCGCCAGCAGCTACATGGACAGGGGAGGCACAGATACGCAGTATTTT. Protein sequence: CASSYMDRGGTDTQYF.

In nucleotides, the CDR3 is TGTGCCAGCAGCTTTGACAGGGTAAACAATCAGCCCCAGCATTTT. This sequence encodes CASSFDRVNNQPQHF. The V gene is TRBV7-2, the J gene TRBJ1-5; 7 nucleotides line up with TRBD1. CDR3 size: 15 residues. V lost 3 bases, J lost 3 bases, and 5 bases stayed unmatched. CDR1 is SGHTA, CDR2 FQGNSA, per germline. The variable domain in full, with the rest retrieved from reference TRBV7-2 and TRBJ1-5, is GAGVSQSPSNKVTEKGKDVELRCDPISGHTALYWYRQSLGQGLEFLIYFQGNSAPDKSGLPSDRFSAERTGGSVSTLTIQRTQQEDSAVYLCASSFDRVNNQPQHFGDGTRLSIL.

V and J are TRBV30 and TRBJ2-7; 8 bases match TRBD1. J gave up 3 bases and V 2 bases, and 12 bases lay outside the gene matches. CDR1 is GTSNPN, CDR2 SVGIG, per germline (reference sequence). This CDR3 contains 16 residues. The CDR3 coding sequence is TGTGCCTGGAGTTCCAAGGACAGGGAGCCTTTCTACGAGCAGTACTTC. Amino acid sequence: CAWSSKDREPFYEQYF.

The chain uses TRBV6-1 and TRBJ2-1; TRBD1 might be the D (5 bases). From germline, CDR1 is MNHNS and CDR2 SASEGT. The CDR3 sequence is 13 residues long. Deletions cut 2 bases from V and 4 bases from J, with 6 bases between. The chain's CDR3 is CASSERGYNEQFF. Written as DNA, the CDR3 is TGTGCCAGCAGTGAAAGGGGTTACAATGAGCAGTTCTTC.

This clone was counted a single time. The chain recombines TRBV28 with TRBJ1-2, with a tentative D call TRBD1 (5 bases). Trimming stripped 5 bases from V and 1 base from J, with 14 bases between. CDR1 and CDR2 from the germline V gene are MDHEN and SYDVKM. The CDR3 spans 15 residues. The CDR3 protein is CASSGGGAFNYGYTF. Here the CDR3 DNA reads TGTGCCAGCAGTGGGGGTGGAGCCTTTAACTATGGCTACACCTTC.

The chain combines TRBV14 with TRBJ2-4; a weak D match, TRBD1 (6 bases). V dropped 1 base and J dropped 6 bases, with 16 bases sitting between them. CDR3 length: 16 amino acids. CDR1 SGHDN and CDR2 FVKESK come from the germline V gene. CDR3 sequence (DNA): TGTGCCAGCAGCCAAGGGCCCGGGACACTCAGAAACATTCAGTACTTC. It yields the protein CASSQGPGTLRNIQYF. Full variable domain (remainder filled in from reference TRBV14 and TRBJ2-4): EAGVTQFPSHSVIEKGQTVTLRCDPISGHDNLYWYRRVMGKEIKFLLHFVKESKQDESGMPNNRFLAERTGGTYSTLKVQPAELEDSGVYFCASSQGPGTLRNIQYFGAGTRLSVL.

This rearrangement joins TRBV7-2 to TRBJ1-1, with no clear D. The CDR3 consists of 15 residues. Germline-derived CDR1 and CDR2 are SGHTA and FQGNSA. V lost 2 bases and J 0 bases, leaving 10 bases between the germline ends. The chain's CDR3 is CASSLRVSMNTEAFF. CDR3 sequence (DNA): TGTGCCAGCAGCTTACGAGTTTCCATGAACACTGAAGCTTTCTTT.

This chain links TRBV30 with TRBJ2-7; a possible D gene is TRBD2 (7 bases). This CDR3 is 14 amino acids long. CDR1 is GTSNPN, CDR2 SVGIG, per germline (reference sequence). V lost 0 bases to trimming and J lost 3 bases, with 12 bases between them. The CDR3 loop is CAWSVGGGLYEQYF. The CDR3 bases are TGTGCCTGGAGTGTCGGCGGGGGCCTCTACGAGCAGTACTTC.

The V call is TRBV5-8, the J call TRBJ1-2; D ambiguous. Germline CDR1 is SGHTS and CDR2 is YDEGEE. CDR3 length: 16 residues. Trimming cost V 4 bases and J 0 bases, with 16 bases left between them. CDR3: CASSLDQSRTNYGYTF. The CDR3 region has the DNA TGTGCCAGCAGCCTGGACCAGTCCCGTACTAACTATGGCTACACCTTC.

The rearrangement links TRBV27 to TRBJ1-1, with 10 bases that match TRBD1. V lost 10 bases and J lost 4; bases outside the gene matches: 6. The CDR3 has 13 amino acids. The germline gives CDR1 MNHEY, CDR2 SMNVEV (reference sequence). The CDR3 loop is CATRQGAVTEAFF. CDR3 bases: TGTGCCACACGACAGGGGGCCGTCACTGAAGCTTTCTTT.

V gene TRBV15 combines with J gene TRBJ1-4; possible D gene TRBD1, 6 bases. The ends were cut back, 3 bases at V and 4 bases at J, with 15 bases in the middle. Germline values: CDR1 LNHNV, CDR2 YYDKDF (reference sequence). There are 16 residues in the CDR3. CDR3 in DNA: TGTGCCACCAGCAGCTGGGACACAGAACTTAATGAAAAACTGTTTTTT. It codes for CATSSWDTELNEKLFF.

The chain combines TRBV25-1 with TRBJ2-3; maybe TRBD2 (6 bases). Germline CDR1 reads MGHDK; CDR2 reads SYGVNS. The CDR3 runs to 16 residues. The germline V and J ends were trimmed by 3 bases and 5 bases, with 18 bases remaining between them. In DNA form, the CDR3 reads TGTGCCAGCAGTGAGGGACTTGAGGACCGGGTAGATACGCAGTATTTT. The encoded protein is CASSEGLEDRVDTQYF. Supplemented by reference TRBV25-1 and TRBJ2-3, the full variable domain reads EADIYQTPRYLVIGTGKKITLECSQTMGHDKMYWYQQDPGMELHLIHYSYGVNSTEKGDLSSESTVSRIRTEHFPLTLESARPSHTSQYLCASSEGLEDRVDTQYFGPGTRLTVL.

The CDR3 coding sequence is TGTGCCAGTAGTATATTTCCGGGGTCGGGCAATGAGCAGTTCTTC. Translation gives CASSIFPGSGNEQFF. The chain is built from TRBV19 and TRBJ2-1, with D possibly matching TRBD2 (5 bases). CDR1 is LNHDA, CDR2 SQIVND, per germline (reference sequence). Trimming took 2 bases from V and 6 from J, leaving 14 bases between them. The length of the CDR3 is 15 residues.